This T cell receptor (beta chain) was retrieved from a study of human T cells and chemical hapten exposure. Study-wide results and limits: Expanded TCRs made up significantly more big CDR3 similarity clusters than controls did. Patch test score was positively correlated with the counts of TCRs that had expanded at PT1.

The J segment lost 7 bases and the V segment lost 10 bases, leaving 23 bases of the junction unmatched. Per the germline V gene, CDR1 is MGHDK and CDR2 is SYGVNS. This CDR3 comprises 17 residues. Time point defined: pre-sensitization, week 0. Treatment described: therapeutic diphenylcyclopropenone sensitization with weekly scalp DPC. TCRdb reanalysed the RACE reads using MiXCR and keeps one entry per CDR3 protein. The sample shows about 300,000 distinct CDR3 sequences, approximately 5.8% of them seen only once. This clonotype appeared many times. What it binds is unknown. This receptor was taken from a woman aged 18-29 years with alopecia areata. Some clones in this sample may be carry-over from other donors' samples. The V gene is TRBV25-1, the J gene TRBJ2-5, with 8 bases fitting TRBD2. The specimen comprised whole blood, sampled in connection with sensitization to the hapten diphenylcyclopropenone (DPC). The CDR3: CATVEEPGTRHIVTQYF. In DNA, the CDR3 is TGTGCCACCGTAGAAGAGCCCGGGACTAGGCATATAGTGACCCAGTACTTC.